These 25 T cell receptor beta chains came from one sample sequenced in a study of cytomegalovirus exposure and HLA in healthy donors. Researchers ran the PCR with 60 Vbeta and 13 Jbeta primers. Sequenced by immunoSEQ multiplex PCR; TCRdb stores in-frame clones only, minus some. The profile shows 90,000 to 110,000 clones, around 72% of them singletons. What was sequenced was PBMCs. These receptors originate from a young man in good health and CMV-seronegative.

This clone was detected once. Compared with germline, one end of the junction differs, possibly owing to a read error. The V gene is TRBV7-9, the J gene TRBJ1-2; D possibly corresponds to TRBD1 (6 bases). In germline, CDR1 is SEHNR, CDR2 FQNEAQ (reference sequence). This CDR3 region has 13 residues. DNA for the CDR3: TGTTCCAGCAGCCAATCAGGGGAATATGGCTACACCTTC. Its translation is CSSSQSGEYGYTF.

This clone was picked up a small number of times. V and J are TRBV28 and TRBJ2-2, with D maybe TRBD1 (5 bases). The CDR3 extends over 13 amino acids. Germline assignment: CDR1 MDHEN and CDR2 SYDVKM. V was shortened by 7 bases and J by 1 base, with 7 bases between the two germline ends. The CDR3 spells CASIRVNTGELFF. CDR3 DNA sequence: TGTGCCAGCATCAGGGTGAACACCGGGGAGCTGTTTTTT. Looking up the rest from reference TRBV28 and TRBJ2-2 gives the full variable domain: DVKVTQSSRYLVKRTGEKVFLECVQDMDHENMFWYRQDPGLGLRLIYFSYDVKMKEKGDIPEGYSVSREKKERFSLILESASTNQTSMYLCASIRVNTGELFFGEGSRLTVL.

This sequence joins TRBV4-1 and TRBJ2-1; D not resolved. V was pared by 7 bases and J by 7 bases, with 17 bases between. The germline gives CDR1 MGHRA, CDR2 YSYEKL. CDR3 length: 14 residues. In DNA, the CDR3 is TGCGCCAGCAAACGAAGTTTTATGACTAATGAGCAGTTCTTC. Protein: CASKRSFMTNEQFF.

The chain links TRBV29-1 to TRBJ2-1; 8 bases are a match to TRBD2. CDR1 and CDR2 from the germline V gene are SQVTM and ANQGSEA. After removal of 5 bases from V and 2 bases from J, the junction contained 2 bases not matched to a gene. The CDR3 contains 13 residues. CDR3 protein: CSVHSGTYNEQFF. For the CDR3, the DNA is TGCAGCGTTCATAGCGGGACCTACAATGAGCAGTTCTTC.

In this sample, this clone turned up once. At one of its ends the junction is not consistent with the germline gene, which may arise from a read error. The chain carries TRBV9 and TRBJ1-5; D not certain. The CDR3 extends over 14 amino acids. From germline, CDR1 is SGDLS and CDR2 YYNGEE. CDR3 sequence (DNA): TGTGCCAGCAGCGTAGCAGGCAGCAATCAGCCCCAGAATTTT. Protein product: CASSVAGSNQPQNF. Full variable domain (outside the CDR3, taken from reference TRBV9 and TRBJ1-5): DSGVTQTPKHLITATGQRVTLRCSPRSGDLSVYWYQQSLDQGLQFLIQYYNGEERAKGNILERFSAQQFPDLHSELNLSSLELGDSALYFCASSVAGSNQPQNFGDGTRLSIL.

About this clone: One end of the junction fails to match germline, which may point to a read error. V is TRBV2 and J is TRBJ2-3; D might be TRBD1 (6 bases). The CDR3 runs 11 residues. From germline, CDR1 is SNHLY and CDR2 FYNNEI. The CDR3 DNA is TGTGCCAGCAGTGAAAACAGGGAGAGGGGTTTC. This gives the protein CASSENRERGF.

This clone appeared a few times. The chain couples TRBV6-5 to TRBJ2-1, with TRBD2 identical over 7 bases. Germline CDR1 and CDR2: MNHEY and SVGAGI. V shed 6 bases, J shed 12 bases, and the junction held 8 bases outside the gene matches. This CDR3 is 12 amino acids long. For the CDR3, the DNA is TGTGCCAGCAGCCCACCCGGGAGGTGGCAGTTCTTC. It yields the protein CASSPPGRWQFF.

V usage is TRBV29-1 and J usage is TRBJ1-2; 8 bases are shared with TRBD1. CDR1 and CDR2 (germline): SQVTM, ANQGSEA. The CDR3 contains 13 residues. J was trimmed by 2 bases and V by 4 bases; bases with no gene match: 3. The CDR3 nucleotides are TGCAGCGTTGGGACAGGGTTGAACTATGGCTACACCTTC. This gives the protein CSVGTGLNYGYTF.

This clone was counted between two and nine times. This chain joins TRBV18 and TRBJ2-1; a possible D gene is TRBD1 (5 bases). The CDR3 consists of 15 residues. Germline V CDR1 and CDR2: KGHSH, LQKENI. V was pared by 4 bases and J by 2 bases, with 12 bases between. CDR3 coding DNA: TGTGCCAGCTCACGGGGCAGTACTCCCTACAATGAGCAGTTCTTC. Translated, it gives CASSRGSTPYNEQFF.

Here the CDR3 reads CASSIGGVYEQYF. The CDR3, as DNA: TGCGCCAGCAGCATCGGGGGGGTCTACGAGCAGTACTTC. The rearrangement uses TRBV5-1 and TRBJ2-7; 8 bases line up with TRBD2. The V gene end was trimmed by 4 bases and the J gene end by 3 bases; junction bases not matched to a gene: 3. Looked up from germline, CDR1 is SGHRS and CDR2 is YFSETQ. This CDR3 has 13 amino acids.

This chain links TRBV5-1 with TRBJ2-6, with TRBD1 matching over 9 bases. The CDR3 has 19 amino acids. Germline-derived CDR1 and CDR2 are SGHRS and YFSETQ. Unmatched junction bases numbered 9, after V lost 2 bases and J lost 0 bases. CDR3 region: CASSLRRGQGSSGANVLTF. CDR3 coding DNA: TGCGCCAGCAGCTTAAGGCGGGGACAGGGAAGCTCTGGGGCCAACGTCCTGACTTTC.

The V and J genes are TRBV30 and TRBJ1-4; the D is unclear. V lost 3 bases and J lost 8, with 19 bases in between. There are 15 residues in the CDR3. CDR1 and CDR2 from the germline V gene are GTSNPN and SVGIG (reference sequence). The CDR3 loop is CAWSRNAGFGEKLFF. The CDR3 DNA sequence: TGTGCCTGGAGCAGAAACGCGGGCTTCGGAGAAAAACTGTTTTTT.

The chain is built from TRBV4-2 and TRBJ2-2; 7 bases agree with TRBD1. This CDR3 has 15 amino acids. The trim removed 3 bases at V and 4 bases at J, leaving 5 bases unmatched. The V gene's germline CDR1 is LGHNA and CDR2 YNFKEQ. The CDR3 DNA reads TGTGCCAGCAGCCAGCCGGGACAGAGCACCGGGGAGCTGTTTTTT. Translating gives CASSQPGQSTGELFF.

The CDR3 here is CASSSTGAQGTQYF. The CDR3 coding sequence is TGTGCCAGCAGCTCGACAGGGGCCCAAGGTACGCAGTATTTT. The chain carries TRBV7-9 and TRBJ2-3, with 8 positions matching TRBD1. Germline values: CDR1 SEHNR, CDR2 FQNEAQ (reference sequence). The CDR3 extends over 14 amino acids. After removal of 4 bases from V and 8 bases from J, the junction contained 8 bases not matched to a gene.

There are a few counts of this clone. This chain joins TRBV5-6 and TRBJ1-2; D call uncertain. The CDR3 loop spans 13 amino acids. V shed 2 bases and J shed 3 bases, with 8 bases lying between them. Germline CDR1 and CDR2: SGHDT and YYEEEE. The CDR3 sequence is CASSLQRDYGYTF. CDR3 bases: TGTGCCAGCAGCTTACAGAGGGACTATGGCTACACCTTC.

CDR3 in amino acids: CSAGGSYEQYF. CDR3 coding DNA: TGCAGTGCGGGGGGCTCCTACGAGCAGTACTTC. The chain uses TRBV20-1 and TRBJ2-7; the D gene is possibly TRBD2 (6 bases). This CDR3 is 11 amino acids long. The V end lost 6 bases, the J end lost 0 bases, and 6 bases lay between the germline ends. Germline loops: CDR1 DFQATT, CDR2 SNEGSKA (reference sequence).

V is TRBV2 and J is TRBJ1-1; 7 nucleotides match TRBD1. The CDR3 contains 13 residues. From germline, CDR1 is SNHLY and CDR2 FYNNEI. The V and J ends lost 4 bases and 7 bases, in that order; junction bases with no gene match: 6. CDR3 sequence (DNA): TGTGCCAGCAGTGCTGGGACAGACCTTGAAGCTTTCTTT. As protein: CASSAGTDLEAFF.

V gene TRBV6-5 combines with J gene TRBJ1-1; TRBD1 agrees at 7 bases. Germline CDR1 reads MNHEY; CDR2 reads SVGAGI. V was clipped by 5 bases and J by 5 bases; unmatched bases: 11. The CDR3 sequence is 15 residues long. In DNA form, the CDR3 reads TGTGCCAGCAGTGCCACGGACAGGCTCCGAACTGAAGCTTTCTTT. Residues: CASSATDRLRTEAFF.

The chain joins TRBV9 to TRBJ2-7, with 10 nucleotides matching TRBD2. The CDR3 is 15 amino acids. With V trimmed by 3 bases and J by 4 bases, 7 bases remained unmatched. The germline V gene has CDR1 SGDLS and CDR2 YYNGEE. The CDR3 DNA reads TGTGCCAGCAGCGCCGGGACTAGCGTCAGGTACGAGCAGTACTTC. It is translated as CASSAGTSVRYEQYF.

The J gene is TRBJ2-1, the V gene TRBV9; TRBD1 matches at 11 bases. V lost 0 bases, J lost 4 bases, and 6 bases stayed unmatched. Germline V gene sequence: CDR1 SGDLS, CDR2 YYNGEE. The CDR3 loop spans 17 amino acids. CDR3 nucleotide sequence: TGTGCCAGCAGCGTAGGGATGGGACAGGGGGGATACAATGAGCAGTTCTTC. Amino acid sequence: CASSVGMGQGGYNEQFF. Looking up the rest from reference TRBV9 and TRBJ2-1 gives the full variable domain: DSGVTQTPKHLITATGQRVTLRCSPRSGDLSVYWYQQSLDQGLQFLIQYYNGEERAKGNILERFSAQQFPDLHSELNLSSLELGDSALYFCASSVGMGQGGYNEQFFGPGTRLTVL.

V usage is TRBV7-3 and J usage is TRBJ2-7; possibly TRBD1 for D (6 bases). The germline V gene encodes CDR1 SGHTA and CDR2 FQGTGA. The V and J ends lost 3 bases and 6 bases respectively, with 15 bases between them. This CDR3 is built from 14 residues. CDR3 sequence: CASSFNNDRLEQYF. The CDR3 DNA sequence: TGTGCCAGCAGCTTCAACAACGACAGGCTCGAGCAGTACTTC.

This clone appeared once. The J gene is TRBJ2-2, the V gene TRBV5-4, with 7 bases matching TRBD1. V shed 3 bases, J shed 2 bases, and the junction held 7 bases outside the gene matches. CDR3 length: 16 residues. CDR1 SGHNT and CDR2 YYREEE come from the germline V gene (reference sequence). The CDR3 nucleotides read TGTGCCAGCAGCTCAGGACAGGCACGAAACACCGGGGAGCTGTTTTTT. This codes for CASSSGQARNTGELFF.

The chain links TRBV7-2 to TRBJ1-5; D possibly corresponds to TRBD1 (6 bases). This CDR3 region has 16 residues. The V gene lost 5 bases and the J gene lost 2 bases, with 16 bases spanning the gap. Germline CDR1 reads SGHTA; CDR2 reads FQGNSA. The CDR3 reads CASSPQQGYGNQPQHF. The CDR3 DNA is TGTGCCAGCAGCCCACAACAGGGATACGGCAATCAGCCCCAGCATTTT.

V is TRBV16 and J is TRBJ1-5, with no clear D. This CDR3 is 15 amino acids long. Looked up from germline, CDR1 is KGHSY and CDR2 is FQNENV. The V end lost 3 bases, the J end lost 4 bases, and 13 bases lay between the germline ends. CDR3 nucleotides: TGTGCCAGCAGCCAGAGGGCAGGTGGAAATCAGCCCCAGCATTTT. It encodes CASSQRAGGNQPQHF.

This clone was counted a few times. The chain employs TRBV7-9 and TRBJ2-7; perhaps TRBD2 as D (7 bases). Trimming cost V 1 base and J 4 bases, with 14 bases left between them. Germline CDR1 and CDR2: SEHNR and FQNEAQ (reference sequence). This CDR3 is 15 amino acids long. The CDR3 DNA reads TGTGCCAGCAGCTTAGATGGGGGGGCTTTATACGAGCAGTACTTC. Its translation: CASSLDGGALYEQYF.